This TCR beta chain was captured by sequencing in a study of T cells of healthy individuals. This clonotype was found many times. TCRdb re-analysed the 5' RACE reads in MiXCR, keeping a single row per CDR3 protein. The repertoire holds 38,000 or so distinct CDR3 sequences, with about 4.2% as singletons. CDR1 DFQATT and CDR2 SNEGSKA come from the germline V gene (reference sequence). The CDR3 spans 12 residues. V gave up 3 bases and J gave up 2 bases, with 7 bases separating them. The V and J genes are TRBV20-1 and TRBJ1-2; D is unresolved. The sequence was obtained from a human donor in good health. This CDR3 reads CSASRGNYGYTF. DNA of the CDR3: TGCAGTGCTAGCCGCGGCAACTATGGCTACACCTTC.